This T cell receptor beta chain is from a study of blood T cell repertoires in COVID-19. Across the whole study: Samples representing acute and convalescent COVID-19 were sourced from the United States, Italy and Spain.

The repertoire was sequenced with immunoSEQ multiplex PCR; TCRdb's copy has only in-frame clones and lacks some. The repertoire holds approximately 210,000 clones, with 82% as singletons. Per the germline V gene, CDR1 is SNHLY and CDR2 is FYNNEI. The V end was cut by 3 bases, the J end by 1 base, with 9 bases between. This CDR3 spans 14 amino acids. Sequenced material: PBMCs or T cells enriched from blood (not recorded which). The V gene is TRBV2, the J gene TRBJ2-5, with D possibly being TRBD2 (6 bases). The TCR sequence derives from a woman aged 60-70 years who had recovered from COVID-19. This chain's CDR3 is CASSEEGLQETQYF. In nucleotides, the CDR3 is TGTGCCAGCAGTGAGGAGGGCCTCCAAGAGACCCAGTACTTC.